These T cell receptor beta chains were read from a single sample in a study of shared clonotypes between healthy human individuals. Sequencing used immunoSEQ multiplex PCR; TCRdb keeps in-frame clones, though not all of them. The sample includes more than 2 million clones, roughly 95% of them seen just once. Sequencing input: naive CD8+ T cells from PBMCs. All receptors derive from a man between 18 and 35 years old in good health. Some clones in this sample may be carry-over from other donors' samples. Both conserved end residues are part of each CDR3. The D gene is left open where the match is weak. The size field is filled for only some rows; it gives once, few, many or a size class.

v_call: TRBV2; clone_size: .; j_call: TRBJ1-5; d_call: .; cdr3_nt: TGTGCCAGCAGTGAAGCAGGGAACAATCAGCCCCAGCATTTT; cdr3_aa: CASSEAGNNQPQHF
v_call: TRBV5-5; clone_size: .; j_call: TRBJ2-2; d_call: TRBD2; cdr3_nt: TGTGCCAGCAGCTCTAGCGGGAGGGCTGACACCGGGGAGCTGTTTTTT; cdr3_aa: CASSSSGRADTGELFF
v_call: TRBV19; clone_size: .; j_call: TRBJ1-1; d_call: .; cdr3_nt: TGTGCCAGTAGGGGCGGGGTTGAAGCTTTCTTT; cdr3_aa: CASRGGVEAFF
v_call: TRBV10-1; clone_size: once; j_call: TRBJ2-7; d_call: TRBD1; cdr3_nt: TGCGCCAGCAGTGAAGACCGGGACAGCTACGAGCAGTACTTC; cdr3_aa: CASSEDRDSYEQYF
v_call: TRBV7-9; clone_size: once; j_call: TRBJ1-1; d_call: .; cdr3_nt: TGTGCCAGCAGCTTAGTAGCAAGGCTAACTGAAGCTTTCTTT; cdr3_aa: CASSLVARLTEAFF
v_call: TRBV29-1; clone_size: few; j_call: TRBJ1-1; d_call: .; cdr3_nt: TGCAGCGTTGAGCACGGGGGCACTGAAGCTTTCTTT; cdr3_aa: CSVEHGGTEAFF
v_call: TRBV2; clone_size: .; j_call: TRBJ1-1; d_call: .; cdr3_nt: TGTGCCAGCCCTTCGCAGGGTGGGGTGACTGAAGCTTTCTTT; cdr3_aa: CASPSQGGVTEAFF
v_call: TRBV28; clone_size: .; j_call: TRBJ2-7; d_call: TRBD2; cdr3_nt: TGTGCCAGCAGTTTTGGGGGAGGGGCCTACGAGCAGTACTTC; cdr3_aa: CASSFGGGAYEQYF
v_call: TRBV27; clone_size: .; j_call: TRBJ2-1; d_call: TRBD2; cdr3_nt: TGTGCCAGCAGTGCCGAACTAGCGGACTCCTACAATGAGCAGTTCTTC; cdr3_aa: CASSAELADSYNEQFF
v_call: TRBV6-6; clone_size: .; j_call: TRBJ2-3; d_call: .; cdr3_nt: TGTGCCAGCAGTAGCCGATTAGGTACAGATACGCAGTATTTT; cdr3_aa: CASSSRLGTDTQYF
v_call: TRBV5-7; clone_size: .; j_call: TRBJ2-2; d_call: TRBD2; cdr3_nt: TGTGCCAGCAGCCCGGGACTAACGTTCCACTCGAACACCGGGGAGCTGTTTTTT; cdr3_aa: CASSPGLTFHSNTGELFF
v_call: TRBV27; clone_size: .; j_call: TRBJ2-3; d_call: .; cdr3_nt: TGTGCCAGCAGTACGCCCTTTAGGGGGATGGTCACAGATACGCAGTATTTT; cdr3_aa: CASSTPFRGMVTDTQYF
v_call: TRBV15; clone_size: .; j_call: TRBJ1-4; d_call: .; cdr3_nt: TGTGCCACCAGCAGCGGACTCGAGGGCGAAAAACTGTTTTTT; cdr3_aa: CATSSGLEGEKLFF
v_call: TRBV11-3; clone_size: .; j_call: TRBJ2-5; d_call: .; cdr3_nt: TGTGCCAGCAGCTCTAGTCGGTGGGAAGAGACCCAGTACTTC; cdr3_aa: CASSSSRWEETQYF
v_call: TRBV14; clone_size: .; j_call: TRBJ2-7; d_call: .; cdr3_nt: TGTGCCAGCAGCCAGACCCTTCGGGACGCCTACGAGCAGTACTTC; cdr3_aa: CASSQTLRDAYEQYF
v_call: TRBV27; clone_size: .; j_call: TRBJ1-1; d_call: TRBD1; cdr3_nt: TGTGCCAGCAGTGTGACAGGGCTAGGAATACTGAACACTGAAGCTTTCTTT; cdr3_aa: CASSVTGLGILNTEAFF
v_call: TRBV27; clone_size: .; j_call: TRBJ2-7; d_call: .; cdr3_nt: TGTGCCAGCAGTCAACGGGTCTCCTACGAGCAGTACTTC; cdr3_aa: CASSQRVSYEQYF
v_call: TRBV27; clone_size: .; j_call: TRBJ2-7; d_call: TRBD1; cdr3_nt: TGTGCCAGCGGGCTTGGGACAGCTAGCGAGCAGTACTTC; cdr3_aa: CASGLGTASEQYF
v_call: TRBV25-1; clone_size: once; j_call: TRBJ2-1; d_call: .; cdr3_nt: TGTGCCAGCAGTCGCTCAGCACCCAACAATGAGCAGTTCTTC; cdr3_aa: CASSRSAPNNEQFF
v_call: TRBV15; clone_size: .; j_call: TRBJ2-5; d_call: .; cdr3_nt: TGTGCCACCCAAGGGGGTGTGGAGACCCAGTACTTC; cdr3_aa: CATQGGVETQYF
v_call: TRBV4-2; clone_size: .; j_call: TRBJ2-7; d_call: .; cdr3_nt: TGTGCCAGCAGCCAAGATCGCTTAGACAGGCCCTCCTACGAGCAGTACTTC; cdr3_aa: CASSQDRLDRPSYEQYF
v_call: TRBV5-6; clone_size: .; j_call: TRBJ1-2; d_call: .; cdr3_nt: TGTGCCAGCAGCTGGGGGGACTATGGCTACACCTTC; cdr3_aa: CASSWGDYGYTF
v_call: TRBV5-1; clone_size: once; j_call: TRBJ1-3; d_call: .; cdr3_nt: TGCGCCAGCAAGGTGGGCAGGCTAAGCTCTGGAAACACCATATATTTT; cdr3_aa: CASKVGRLSSGNTIYF
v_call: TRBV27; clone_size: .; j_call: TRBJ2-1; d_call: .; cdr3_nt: TGTGCCAGCAGGAGTATGTACAATGAGCAGTTCTTC; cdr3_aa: CASRSMYNEQFF
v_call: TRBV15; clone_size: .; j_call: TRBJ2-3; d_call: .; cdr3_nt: TGTGCCACCAGCAGACTAAACACAGATACGCAGTATTTT; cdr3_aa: CATSRLNTDTQYF
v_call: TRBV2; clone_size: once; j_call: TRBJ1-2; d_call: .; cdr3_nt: TGTGCCAGCAGTGGCGGGGGCTATGGCTACACCTTC; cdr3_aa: CASSGGGYGYTF
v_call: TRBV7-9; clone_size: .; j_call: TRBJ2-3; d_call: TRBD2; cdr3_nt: TGTGCCAGCAGCCCCCCCCCGCGGGGGGGGGAGGTGGATACGCAGTATTTT; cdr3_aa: CASSPPPRGGEVDTQYF
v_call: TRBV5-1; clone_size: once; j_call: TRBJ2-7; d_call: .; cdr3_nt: TGCGCCAGCAGCCCCCCGGGGTCCTACGAGCAGTACTTC; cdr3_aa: CASSPPGSYEQYF
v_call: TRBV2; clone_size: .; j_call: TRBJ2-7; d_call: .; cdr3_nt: TGTGCCAGCAGTGTAAGTGAGCAGTACTTC; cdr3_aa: CASSVSEQYF
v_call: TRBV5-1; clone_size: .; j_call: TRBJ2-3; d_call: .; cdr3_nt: TGCGCCAGCAGTCCCCCTACCCTCACAGATACGCAGTATTTT; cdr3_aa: CASSPPTLTDTQYF
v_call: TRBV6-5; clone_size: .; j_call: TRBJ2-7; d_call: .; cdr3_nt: TGTGCCAGCAGCAACTACTACGAGCAGTACTTC; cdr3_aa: CASSNYYEQYF
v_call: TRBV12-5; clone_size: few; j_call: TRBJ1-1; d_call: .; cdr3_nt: TGTGCTAGTGGTGGCGACTGGGGGCCCGACACTGAAGCTTTCTTT; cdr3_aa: CASGGDWGPDTEAFF
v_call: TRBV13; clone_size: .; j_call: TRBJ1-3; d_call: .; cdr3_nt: TGTGCCAGCAGCCGAGGACGGTCTGGAAACACCATATATTTT; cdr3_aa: CASSRGRSGNTIYF
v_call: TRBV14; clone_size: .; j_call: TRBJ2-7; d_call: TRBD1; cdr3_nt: TGTGCCAGCAGCCAAGACCTTGGACAGGGAATACTATGGTACGAGCAGTACTTC; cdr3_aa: CASSQDLGQGILWYEQYF
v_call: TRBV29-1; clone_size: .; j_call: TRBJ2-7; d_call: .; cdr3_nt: TGCAGCGCCAACTACAGGACTACGGGAAGGTACGAGCAGTACTTC; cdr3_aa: CSANYRTTGRYEQYF
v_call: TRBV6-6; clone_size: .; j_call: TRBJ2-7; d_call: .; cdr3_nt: TGTGCCAGCAGTTACGTAGGGGCAAGTGAGCAGTACTTC; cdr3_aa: CASSYVGASEQYF
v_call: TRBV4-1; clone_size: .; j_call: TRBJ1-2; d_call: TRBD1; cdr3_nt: TGCGCCAGCAGCCAAGTGGTGGGACAGGAAAACTATGGCTACACCTTC; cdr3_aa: CASSQVVGQENYGYTF